Listed here is a single T cell receptor (beta chain). The repertoire was sequenced with immunoSEQ multiplex PCR; TCRdb's copy has only in-frame clones and lacks some. The table shows roughly 90,000 clones, with around 90% occurring only once. At baseline, cycle 4 day 1, and cycle 7 day 1, blood was sampled. The sample originates from a study of OX40 agonist ivuxolimab in advanced cancers. About the research overall: Partial responses were observed in three patients, of whom one had hepatocellular carcinoma and two had cutaneous melanoma.

The germline V gene encodes CDR1 MNHNS and CDR2 SASEGT. This CDR3 comprises 15 residues. V shed 7 bases and J 2 bases; nucleotides not matched to a gene: 8. V is TRBV6-1 and J is TRBJ2-3, with 8 bases aligning to TRBD2. Sequences were derived from CD4+ or CD8+ T cells sorted from blood, sampled in a trial of the OX40 agonist ivuxolimab. The receptor's source is an adult with an advanced solid tumor such as melanoma, head and neck, liver or kidney cancer. CDR3: CASIPGGPPTDTQYF. The CDR3 region has the DNA TGTGCCAGCATACCGGGGGGGCCCCCCACAGATACGCAGTATTTT.